This TCR beta chain is from a study of T-cell memory formation after mild COVID-19. TCRdb used MiXCR to reprocess the 5' RACE reads, holding one entry per CDR3 protein. Of hundreds of thousands of distinct CDR3 sequences in the sample, around 15% were seen once. This clonotype was counted a few times. The germline V gene encodes CDR1 SGHTA and CDR2 FQGNSA. The CDR3 is 15 residues long. The trim removed 5 bases at V and 7 bases at J, leaving 10 bases unmatched. The V call is TRBV7-2, the J call TRBJ2-7; TRBD2 agrees at 11 bases. The receptor's source is a man younger than 35 who had mild COVID-19 (a few samples of this study predate the infection). Cell type and time point are not known. The sample comprised PBMCs or a T cell subset sorted from them (not recorded which). In DNA, the CDR3 is TGTGCCAGCAGCGCGGCTAGCGGGGGGCCGAGGGAGCAGTACTTC. Its translation is CASSAASGGPREQYF.